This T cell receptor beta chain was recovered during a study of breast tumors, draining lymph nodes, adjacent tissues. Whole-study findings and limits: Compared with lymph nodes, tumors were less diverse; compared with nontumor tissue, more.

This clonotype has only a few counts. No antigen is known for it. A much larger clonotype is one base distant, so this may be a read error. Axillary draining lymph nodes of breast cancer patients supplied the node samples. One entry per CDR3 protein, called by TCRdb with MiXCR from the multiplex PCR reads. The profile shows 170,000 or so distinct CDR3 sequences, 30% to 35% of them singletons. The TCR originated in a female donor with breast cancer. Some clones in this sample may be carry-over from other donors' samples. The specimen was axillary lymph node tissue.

The CDR3 DNA is TGTGCCAGCACTCGCGGGGCACCGAACACCGGGGAGCTGTTTTTT. This sequence encodes CASTRGAPNTGELFF. The V and J genes are TRBV6-5 and TRBJ2-2; weak D call: TRBD2 (6 bases). V lost 7 bases, J lost 0 bases, and 12 bases lay in between. The V gene's germline CDR1 is MNHEY and CDR2 SVGAGI. This CDR3 has 15 amino acids.